The 5 T cell receptor beta chains given below trace back to one sample, sequenced in a study of blood T cells in healthy people across ages. With a J-beta primer mix and a sample-barcoded 5' primer, a second PCR ran roughly 7 to 11 cycles. Each CDR3 protein is one row after TCRdb ran MiXCR on the 5' RACE reads. The sample carries around 1.7 million distinct CDR3 sequences, roughly 27% recorded once. The sample taken for sequencing was blood. These receptors were taken from a woman in her twenties or thirties in good health.

This clonotype occurred a few times. V gene TRBV10-2 combines with J gene TRBJ1-1; 12 bases match TRBD1. The CDR3 loop spans 16 amino acids. Losses at the gene ends were 3 bases for V and 5 bases for J; bases not matched to a gene: 7. Germline V gene data show CDR1 as WSHSY and CDR2 as SAAADI. CDR3 loop: CASSEQRDRGRTEAFF. The CDR3, as DNA: TGCGCCAGCAGTGAACAGAGGGACAGGGGGCGGACTGAAGCTTTCTTT.

This clonotype appeared many times. The gene calls are TRBV10-3 and TRBJ2-7; 9 bases are a match to TRBD1. The length of the CDR3 is 14 residues. Germline lookup yields CDR1 ENHRY and CDR2 SYGVKD. V shed 5 bases and J 5 bases; nucleotides not matched to a gene: 7. The CDR3 loop is CAISPGQGHHEQYF. In nucleotides, the CDR3 is TGTGCCATCAGTCCGGGACAGGGTCACCACGAGCAGTACTTC.

This clonotype was seen a handful of times. The genes are TRBV27 and TRBJ2-7; D is unresolved. The germline V gene encodes CDR1 MNHEY and CDR2 SMNVEV (reference sequence). With 3 bases removed from V and 0 bases from J, the gap between germline ends came to 9 bases. The CDR3 length is 14 residues. CDR3 protein: CASSFRAVSYEQYF. CDR3 bases: TGTGCCAGCAGTTTTAGGGCGGTCTCCTACGAGCAGTACTTC.

This chain's CDR3 is CASSYGTESPYEQYF. In DNA, the CDR3 is TGTGCCAGCAGTTACGGGACCGAAAGTCCCTACGAGCAGTACTTC. The chain combines TRBV6-5 with TRBJ2-7; possibly TRBD1 or TRBD2 for D (5 bases each). Germline CDR1 and CDR2: MNHEY and SVGAGI. V dropped 2 bases and J dropped 2 bases, with 13 bases sitting between them. The CDR3 totals 15 residues.

J is TRBJ1-4 and V is TRBV4-1; D is perhaps TRBD1 (6 bases). The CDR3 loop spans 14 amino acids. Germline values: CDR1 MGHRA, CDR2 YSYEKL. Trimming took 1 base from V and 8 from J, leaving 11 bases between them. The CDR3 region has the DNA TGCGCCAGCAGCCAAGCGGGGGCGGGCGAAAAACTGTTTTTT. Its translation: CASSQAGAGEKLFF.